The table lists the clone carrying this TCR beta chain with many counts. Its target is not known. The sample is drawn from a study of T cells in Graves' hyperthyroidism and ophthalmopathy. Regarding the study as a whole: A model of 13 V-J pairs discriminated ophthalmopathy from stable hyperthyroidism.

There are 12 residues in the CDR3. V gave up 5 bases and J gave up 7 bases, with 12 bases separating them. Ophthalmopathy patients showed a Clinical Activity Score of at least 3, NOSPECS grade of at least 4 and duration under 3 months. Exclusions: uncontrolled infection, other autoimmune disease, pregnancy, lactation. TCR beta CDR3 regions were amplified from RNA. Initially, a first-round RT-PCR of the TCR CDR3 employed the HTBI primer set. MiXCR, applied by TCRdb to the multiplex PCR reads, yields one record per CDR3 protein. The data hold approximately 610,000 distinct CDR3 sequences, with roughly 14% observed a single time.

This TCR came from a woman aged 40 to 49 with Graves' ophthalmopathy. The chain carries TRBV12-3 or TRBV12-4 and TRBJ2-7; tentative D call: TRBD1 (6 bases). Sequencing was performed on blood. The CDR3 DNA follows: TGTGCCAGCAGTCCCAGGGGTCGGGAGCAGTACTTC. Amino acids: CASSPRGREQYF.